These 23 T cell receptor beta chains were sequenced from one sample in a study of patients and donors after allogeneic stem cell transplantation. TCRdb re-called the RT-PCR reads with MiXCR, one entry per CDR3 protein. The sample records about 110,000 distinct CDR3 sequences, around 36% being singletons. Sequencing was done on a sample of blood, either unsorted or a sorted T cell fraction (not recorded which). All receptors derive from a human donor who was either an allogeneic HSCT recipient or a stem cell or donor lymphocyte infusion donor (not recorded which). It is not recorded whose cells these are; they may come from a transplant donor.

The table lists this clonotype with a few counts. The CDR3 nucleotides read TGTGCCAGCAGTTGGGATATAGGTTCAAACACCATATATTTT. Its protein product is CASSWDIGSNTIYF. The chain links TRBV6-6 to TRBJ1-3; no firm D call. Germline lookup yields CDR1 MNHNY and CDR2 SVGAGI (reference sequence). V was trimmed by 4 bases and J by 6 bases, leaving 13 bases between them. The CDR3 totals 14 residues.

The rearrangement joins TRBV7-9 to TRBJ1-1; D is uncertain. Germline lookup yields CDR1 SEHNR and CDR2 FQNEAQ (reference sequence). Trimming shortened V by 3 bases and J by 1 base, and 3 bases separated the two germline ends. This CDR3 is built from 12 residues. CDR3 in amino acids: CASSFWNTEAFF. CDR3 nucleotide sequence: TGTGCCAGCAGCTTCTGGAACACTGAAGCTTTCTTT.

This clonotype was observed a few times. The rearrangement uses TRBV12-3 or TRBV12-4 and TRBJ2-1; possibly TRBD2 for D (5 bases). V dropped 3 bases and J dropped 9 bases, with 15 bases sitting between them. The CDR3 consists of 14 residues. As DNA, the CDR3 is TGTGCCAGCAGTTTGGATAGTTATGCGGGTGAGCAGTTCTTC. Its translation is CASSLDSYAGEQFF.

There are a few counts of this clonotype. The J gene is TRBJ1-6, the V gene TRBV7-9; TRBD1 aligns across 7 bases. V gave up 5 bases and J gave up 7 bases; unmatched junction bases: 11. This CDR3 contains 16 residues. In germline, CDR1 is SEHNR, CDR2 FQNEAQ (reference sequence). In DNA, the CDR3 is TGTGCCAGCAGCGCCGGGACAGCAGTGAAGAATTCACCCCTCCACTTT. Protein product: CASSAGTAVKNSPLHF. Supplemented by reference TRBV7-9 and TRBJ1-6, the full variable domain reads DTGVSQNPRHKITKRGQNVTFRCDPISEHNRLYWYRQTLGQGPEFLTYFQNEAQLEKSRLLSDRFSAERPKGSFSTLEIQRTEQGDSAMYLCASSAGTAVKNSPLHFGNGTRLTVT.

The CDR3 DNA sequence: TGTGCCACCAGCAGAGAGGGGGATGCAACTAATGAAAAACTGTTTTTT. Encoded protein: CATSREGDATNEKLFF. J is TRBJ1-4 and V is TRBV15; a possible D gene is TRBD1 (5 bases). The CDR3 extends over 16 amino acids. Deletions cut 0 bases from V and 0 bases from J, with 8 bases between. Germline-derived CDR1 and CDR2 are LNHNV and YYDKDF (reference sequence).

The J gene is TRBJ1-6, the V gene TRBV12-3 or TRBV12-4, with D uncertain. Trimming pared 2 bases from V and 7 bases from J, leaving 15 bases between. This CDR3 region has 16 residues. The CDR3 DNA follows: TGTGCCAGCAGTTTATTTTGGTCGGCAAGCAATTCACCCCTCCACTTT. Its protein product is CASSLFWSASNSPLHF.

CDR3 sequence: CASNGVINTGELFF. In DNA, the CDR3 is TGTGCCAGCAACGGGGTGATTAACACCGGGGAGCTGTTTTTT. The chain carries TRBV6-1 and TRBJ2-2; D might be TRBD2 (5 bases). V lost 7 bases, J lost 2 bases, and 11 bases lay in between. Per the germline V gene, CDR1 is MNHNS and CDR2 is SASEGT. The CDR3 runs 14 residues.

The chain links TRBV6-6 to TRBJ1-2; TRBD1 aligns across 7 bases. The CDR3 covers 15 residues. CDR1 is MNHNY and CDR2 is SVGAGI in the germline V gene (reference sequence). J lost 8 bases, V lost 0 bases, and 9 bases had no gene match. CDR3 nucleotides: TGTGCCAGCAGTTACTCAGACAGGGTCTCCTACGGCTACACCTTC. This codes for CASSYSDRVSYGYTF.

The CDR3 protein is CASSPGRGQPQHF. The DNA for the CDR3 is TGTGCCAGCTCACCGGGCAGAGGGCAGCCCCAGCATTTT. The chain combines TRBV18 with TRBJ1-5; D remains unclear. Deletions cut 3 bases from V and 7 bases from J, with 10 bases between. CDR1 and CDR2 from the germline V gene are KGHSH and LQKENI. The CDR3 has 13 residues.

V and J are TRBV12-3 or TRBV12-4 and TRBJ2-4, with 7 bases matching TRBD1. This CDR3 is built from 15 residues. Trimming at V came to 5 bases and at J to 9 bases, leaving 13 bases not matched to a gene. The CDR3 DNA reads TGTGCCAGCAGTCCAAGCCGACAGGGAAGTGTCATTCAGTACTTC. It translates to CASSPSRQGSVIQYF.

This clonotype has more than one count but fewer than ten. The chain couples TRBV6-6 to TRBJ1-1; D gene unclear. V lost 7 bases to trimming and J lost 1 base, with 16 bases between them. Looked up from germline, CDR1 is MNHNY and CDR2 is SVGAGI (reference sequence). CDR3 length: 15 residues. The CDR3, as DNA: TGTGCCAGCACCTACCCTGTTTTAGGGAACACTGAAGCTTTCTTT. This gives the protein CASTYPVLGNTEAFF.

This chain uses TRBV28 with TRBJ2-7; D is tentatively TRBD1 or TRBD2 (5 bases each). CDR3 length: 17 residues. The germline gives CDR1 MDHEN, CDR2 SYDVKM. Trimming left V 1 base short and J 2 bases short, with 18 bases between. Here the CDR3 reads CASSLLNGVGRAYEQYF. The CDR3 DNA follows: TGTGCCAGCAGTTTATTAAACGGGGTAGGCAGGGCCTACGAGCAGTACTTC.

This chain joins TRBV7-8 and TRBJ2-1, with 12 bases that match TRBD2. CDR1 and CDR2 from the germline V gene are SGHVS and FQNEAQ. The CDR3 covers 15 residues. After removal of 5 bases from V and 7 bases from J, the junction contained 6 bases not matched to a gene. Written as DNA, the CDR3 is TGTGCCAGCAGCCCCCGACTAGCGGGAGCTAATGAGCAGTTCTTC. Amino acids: CASSPRLAGANEQFF. Full variable domain (remainder filled in from reference TRBV7-8 and TRBJ2-1): GAGVSQSPRYKVAKRGQDVALRCDPISGHVSLFWYQQALGQGPEFLTYFQNEAQLDKSGLPSDRFFAERPEGSVSTLKIQRTQQEDSAVYLCASSPRLAGANEQFFGPGTRLTVL.

The V gene is TRBV9, the J gene TRBJ1-6, with D possibly TRBD1 on 5 matching bases. The V end was cut by 4 bases, the J end by 8 bases, with 13 bases between. This CDR3 has 14 amino acids. Germline lookup yields CDR1 SGDLS and CDR2 YYNGEE. Here the CDR3 DNA reads TGTGCCAGCAGCAGAACAGGTGGGGATTCACCCCTCCACTTT. Protein sequence: CASSRTGGDSPLHF.

The rearrangement uses TRBV6-1 and TRBJ2-1, with D possibly TRBD2 on 5 matching bases. Germline CDR1 reads MNHNS; CDR2 reads SASEGT. The CDR3 is 17 amino acids. Trimming pared 6 bases from V and 2 bases from J, leaving 20 bases between. The CDR3 loop reads CASRPSSTRYTYNEQFF. The CDR3 nucleotides read TGTGCCAGCAGGCCTTCGTCCACTAGGTATACCTACAATGAGCAGTTCTTC.

This sequence joins TRBV12-3 or TRBV12-4 and TRBJ2-1; tentative D call: TRBD2 (6 bases). The length of the CDR3 is 14 residues. Trimming pared 6 bases from V and 5 bases from J, leaving 14 bases between. The CDR3 nucleotides are TGTGCCAGCAGGCCACGGGACTCTCACAATGAGCAGTTCTTC. This codes for CASRPRDSHNEQFF.

This clonotype came up a few times. The rearrangement uses TRBV7-9 and TRBJ2-7; possibly TRBD2 for D (5 bases). Germline V gene sequence: CDR1 SEHNR, CDR2 FQNEAQ (reference sequence). This CDR3 is built from 13 residues. V was trimmed by 0 bases and J by 2 bases, leaving 5 bases between them. The CDR3 protein is CASSLAAAYEQYF. Written as DNA, the CDR3 is TGTGCCAGCAGCTTAGCAGCGGCCTACGAGCAGTACTTC.

The chain combines TRBV20-1 with TRBJ2-1; D perhaps matches TRBD2 (6 bases). CDR3 length equals 17 residues. The V and J ends lost 0 bases and 2 bases respectively, with 17 bases between them. Germline CDR1 DFQATT, CDR2 SNEGSKA (reference sequence). The CDR3: CSARDPGSLNPYNEQFF. DNA of the CDR3: TGCAGTGCTAGAGATCCCGGGAGCCTCAATCCCTACAATGAGCAGTTCTTC.

The chain has TRBV18 and TRBJ1-1, with a weak D call TRBD1 (6 bases). Germline V lookup: CDR1 KGHSH, CDR2 LQKENI. V lost 6 bases and J lost 11, with 16 bases in between. The length of the CDR3 is 12 residues. The CDR3 coding sequence is TGTGCCAGCTCTTGGGACACCGTATGGGCTTTCTTT. It yields the protein CASSWDTVWAFF.

This clonotype was seen a few times. The chain employs TRBV5-1 and TRBJ1-3; a possible D gene is TRBD1 (5 bases). CDR3 length: 15 amino acids. With 0 bases removed from V and 4 bases from J, the gap between germline ends came to 11 bases. CDR1 SGHRS and CDR2 YFSETQ come from the germline V gene. This CDR3 reads CASSLGDSRGNTIYF. The CDR3 DNA reads as TGCGCCAGCAGCTTGGGGGACTCGCGAGGAAACACCATATATTTT.

This clonotype came up a few times. The genes are TRBV29-1 and TRBJ2-1; D is uncertain. The CDR3 spans 10 residues. V was cut by 2 bases and J by 6 bases, with 2 bases left in between. Per germline, CDR1 SQVTM and CDR2 ANQGSEA. Here the CDR3 DNA reads TGCAGCGTTGAACTCAATGAGCAGTTCTTC. Residues: CSVELNEQFF.

This rearrangement joins TRBV5-6 to TRBJ1-4; maybe TRBD1 (6 bases). Germline V gene data show CDR1 as SGHDT and CDR2 as YYEEEE. The CDR3 consists of 13 residues. V lost 4 bases, J lost 5 bases, and 9 bases lay in between. Here the CDR3 DNA reads TGTGCCAGCAGCAGGCAGGGGAATGAAAAACTGTTTTTT. This translates into CASSRQGNEKLFF.

The rearrangement links TRBV7-9 to TRBJ2-3; 7 bases agree with TRBD2. Germline CDR1 SEHNR, CDR2 FQNEAQ (reference sequence). The CDR3 covers 15 residues. Unmatched junction bases numbered 5, after V lost 2 bases and J lost 3 bases. CDR3 sequence: CASSLIGTTTDTQYF. In DNA form, the CDR3 reads TGTGCCAGCAGCTTAATCGGGACTACGACAGATACGCAGTATTTT.